This T cell receptor (beta chain) was obtained from a study of CD8 T cells in ankylosing spondylitis (dated by TCRdb to 2017 to 2019). For context, the study as a whole: The study set out to find disease-linked TCR variants by profiling T cell receptor beta repertoires in ankylosing spondylitis patients and healthy donors. The full study cohort was made up of 20 to 25 ankylosing spondylitis patients and around 100 healthy donors. Peripheral blood samples were taken, and synovial fluid was additionally collected from ankylosing spondylitis patients.

Remarks on this clonotype: This clone's antigen is unknown. No much larger clone is present one base from it, and per-base qualities are unavailable.

Overall results and qualifications from the work: A TCR beta motif of fewer than 10 highly homologous amino acid variants appeared characteristic of blood from ankylosing spondylitis patients. The disease-linked clones had a CD8+ phenotype and were found at relatively low frequencies in peripheral blood. Some motif variants had previously been reported in the synovial fluid and blood of reactive arthritis patients, which suggests shared mechanisms of disease initiation. According to the report, matched synovial fluid samples from ankylosing spondylitis patients were significantly enriched for the disease-linked clones.

TCRdb lists the instrument as Illumina HiSeq 2500. Quantitative 5'-RACE with molecular barcodes was used to prepare TCR beta libraries. In the paper's pipeline: A new computational method, built on a probabilistic model of VDJ rearrangement, was used to identify disease-linked TCR variants. TCRdb's own reprocessing of the public reads used fastp at Q25 and MiXCR and kept productive beta chains. Each CDR3 protein appears once, grouped with its most common genes and DNA. These V and J calls originate from TCRdb's pipeline instead of the authors' own analysis. Counted in this sample were 450,000 or so distinct CDR3 sequences; 25% to 30% of them appeared once. Roughly 0.8% of the sample is in the top ten clones. From the cysteine up to the phenylalanine, the CDR3 has a length of 16 residues. The sequence is cut down to CDR3 DNA, 48 bases in frame from base 1. Trimming leaves V shorter by 1 base and J shorter by 4 bases, with the junction holding 6 bases beyond the gene matches. The germline V gene encodes CDR1 MDHEN and CDR2 SYDVKM.

This sequence was found in a male donor with ankylosing spondylitis. The sequenced sample consisted of blood, either unsorted or a sorted T cell fraction (not recorded which). This chain joins TRBV28 to TRBJ2-3, with 9 middle bases fitting TRBD2. In nucleotides, the sequence is TGTGCCAGCAGTTTATTAGGGGCGGGAGGGTCAGATACGCAGTATTTT. Its protein product is CASSLLGAGGSDTQYF.